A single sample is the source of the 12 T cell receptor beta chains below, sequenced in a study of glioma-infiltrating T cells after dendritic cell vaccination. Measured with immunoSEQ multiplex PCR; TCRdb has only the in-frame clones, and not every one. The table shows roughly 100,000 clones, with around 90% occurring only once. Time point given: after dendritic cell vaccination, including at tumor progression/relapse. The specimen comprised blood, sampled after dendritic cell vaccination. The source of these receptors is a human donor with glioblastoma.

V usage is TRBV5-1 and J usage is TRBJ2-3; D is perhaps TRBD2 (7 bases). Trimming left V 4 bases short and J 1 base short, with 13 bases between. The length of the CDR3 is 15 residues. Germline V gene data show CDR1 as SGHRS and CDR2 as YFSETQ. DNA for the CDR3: TGCGCCAGCAGCGCACTAGGGGGGGGCACAGATACGCAGTATTTT. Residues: CASSALGGGTDTQYF. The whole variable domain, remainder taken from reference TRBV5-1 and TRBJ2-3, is KAGVTQTPRYLIKTRGQQVTLSCSPISGHRSVSWYQQTPGQGLQFLFEYFSETQRNKGNFPGRFSGRQFSNSRSEMNVSTLELGDSALYLCASSALGGGTDTQYFGPGTRLTVL.

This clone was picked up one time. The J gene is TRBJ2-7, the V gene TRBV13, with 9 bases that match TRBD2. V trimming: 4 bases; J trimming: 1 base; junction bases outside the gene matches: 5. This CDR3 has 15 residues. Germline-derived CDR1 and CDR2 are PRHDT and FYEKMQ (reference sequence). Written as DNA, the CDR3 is TGTGCCAGCAGCTACGGTCTAGCGGGGTCCTACGAGCAGTACTTC. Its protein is CASSYGLAGSYEQYF.

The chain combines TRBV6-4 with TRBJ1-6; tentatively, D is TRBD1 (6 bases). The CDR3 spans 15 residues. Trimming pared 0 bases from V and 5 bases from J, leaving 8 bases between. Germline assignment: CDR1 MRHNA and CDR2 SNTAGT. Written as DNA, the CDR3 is TGTGCCAGCAGTGACTCGGCAGGGGATAATTCACCCCTCCACTTT. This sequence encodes CASSDSAGDNSPLHF.

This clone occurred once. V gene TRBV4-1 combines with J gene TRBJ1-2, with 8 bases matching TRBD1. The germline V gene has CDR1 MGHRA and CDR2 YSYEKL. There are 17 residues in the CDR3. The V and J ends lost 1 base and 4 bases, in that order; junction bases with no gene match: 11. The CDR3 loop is CASSQVARQGLSYGYTF. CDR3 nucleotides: TGCGCCAGCAGCCAAGTCGCGAGACAGGGGCTTTCCTATGGCTACACCTTC.

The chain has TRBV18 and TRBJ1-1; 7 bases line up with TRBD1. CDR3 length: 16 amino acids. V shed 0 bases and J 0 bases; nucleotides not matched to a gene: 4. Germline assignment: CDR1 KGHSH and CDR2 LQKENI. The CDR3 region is CASSPPRTGLNTEAFF. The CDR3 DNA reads TGTGCCAGCTCACCACCCCGGACAGGTTTGAACACTGAAGCTTTCTTT.

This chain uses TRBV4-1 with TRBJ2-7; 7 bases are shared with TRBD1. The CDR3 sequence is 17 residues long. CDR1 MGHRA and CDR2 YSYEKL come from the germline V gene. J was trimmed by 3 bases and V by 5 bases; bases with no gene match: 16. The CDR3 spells CASSATFSTGDRYEQYF. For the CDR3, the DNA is TGCGCCAGCAGCGCCACTTTTTCAACAGGGGACCGCTACGAGCAGTACTTC.

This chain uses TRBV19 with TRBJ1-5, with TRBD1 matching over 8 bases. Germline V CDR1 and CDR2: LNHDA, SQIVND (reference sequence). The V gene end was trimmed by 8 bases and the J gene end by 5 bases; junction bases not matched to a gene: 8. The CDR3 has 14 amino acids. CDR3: CASSGQGVHQPQHF. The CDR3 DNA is TGTGCCAGTTCCGGACAGGGTGTCCATCAGCCCCAGCATTTT.

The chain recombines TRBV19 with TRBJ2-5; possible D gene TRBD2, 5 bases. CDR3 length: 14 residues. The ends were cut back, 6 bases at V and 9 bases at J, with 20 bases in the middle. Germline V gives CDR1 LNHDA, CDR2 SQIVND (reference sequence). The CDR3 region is CASSLSLGLEAQYF. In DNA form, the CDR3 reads TGTGCCAGTAGCCTATCCCTAGGGTTGGAGGCCCAGTACTTC.

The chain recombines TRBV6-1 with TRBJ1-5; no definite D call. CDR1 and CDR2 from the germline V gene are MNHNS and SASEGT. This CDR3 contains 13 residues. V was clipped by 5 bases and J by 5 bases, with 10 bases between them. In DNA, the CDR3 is TGTGCCAGCAGTTATTACCCGGATCAGCCCCAGCATTTT. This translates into CASSYYPDQPQHF.

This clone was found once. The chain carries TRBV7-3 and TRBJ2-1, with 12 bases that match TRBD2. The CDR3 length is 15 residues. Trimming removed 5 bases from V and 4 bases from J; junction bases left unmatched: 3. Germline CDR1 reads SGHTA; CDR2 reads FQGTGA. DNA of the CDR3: TGTGCCAGCAGCGCGGGACTAGCGGGTTACAATGAGCAGTTCTTC. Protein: CASSAGLAGYNEQFF.

The CDR3 loop is CASSGPAVNYEQYF. As DNA, the CDR3 is TGCGCCAGCAGTGGCCCAGCGGTAAACTACGAGCAGTACTTC. The rearrangement joins TRBV10-2 to TRBJ2-7; TRBD2 is a possible D gene (5 bases). This CDR3 has 14 amino acids. Germline CDR1 and CDR2: WSHSY and SAAADI. V dropped 4 bases and J dropped 3 bases, with 13 bases sitting between them.

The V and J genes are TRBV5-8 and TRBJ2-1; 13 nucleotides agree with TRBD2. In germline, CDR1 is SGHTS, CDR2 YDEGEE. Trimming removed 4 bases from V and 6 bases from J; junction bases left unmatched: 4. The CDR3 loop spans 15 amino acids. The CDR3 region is CASSRGLAGINEQFF. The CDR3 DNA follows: TGTGCCAGCAGCCGGGGACTAGCGGGGATCAATGAGCAGTTCTTC. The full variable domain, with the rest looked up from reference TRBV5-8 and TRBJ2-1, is EAGVTQSPTHLIKTRGQQATLRCSPISGHTSVYWYQQALGLGLQFLLWYDEGEERNRGNFPPRFSGRQFPNYSSELNVNALELEDSALYLCASSRGLAGINEQFFGPGTRLTVL.